The rows below give T cell receptor beta chains drawn from one sample of a study of CD8 T cells in ankylosing spondylitis. TCRdb passed the 5' RACE reads through MiXCR, listing each CDR3 protein once. This sample has 220,000 or so distinct CDR3 sequences, with over 9.5% found just once. The sequenced sample was blood, either unsorted or a sorted T cell fraction (not recorded which). These receptors originate from a male donor with ankylosing spondylitis or in good health (not recorded which). Both conserved end residues are trimmed from each CDR3.

j_gene: TRBJ2-5; v_gene: TRBV6-1; CDR3aa: ASSGSGGETQY
j_gene: TRBJ1-1; v_gene: TRBV7-2; CDR3aa: ASSTDRSEAF
j_gene: TRBJ2-1; v_gene: TRBV6-5; CDR3aa: ASSYSPTSGVYNEQF
j_gene: TRBJ2-5; v_gene: TRBV7-9; CDR3aa: ASSSKGPIETQY
j_gene: TRBJ2-5; v_gene: TRBV5-1; CDR3aa: ASSAQKGGETQY
j_gene: TRBJ1-4; v_gene: TRBV28; CDR3aa: ASSRSDSPNEKLF
j_gene: TRBJ2-1; v_gene: TRBV7-7; CDR3aa: ASSFYNEQF
j_gene: TRBJ2-2; v_gene: TRBV6-1; CDR3aa: ASSPLYDLRTNTGELF
j_gene: TRBJ2-1; v_gene: TRBV3-1; CDR3aa: ASSQDVGGAFHNEQF
j_gene: TRBJ2-2; v_gene: TRBV5-1; CDR3aa: ASAPSGTGELF
j_gene: TRBJ2-3; v_gene: TRBV12-3/TRBV12-4; CDR3aa: ASSSGGIQGVTDTQY
j_gene: TRBJ2-1; v_gene: TRBV7-7; CDR3aa: ASSLTGAGNEQF
j_gene: TRBJ2-3; v_gene: TRBV5-6; CDR3aa: ASSFSTLRYDTQY
j_gene: TRBJ2-7; v_gene: TRBV7-9; CDR3aa: ASSLVEQGPYEQY
j_gene: TRBJ1-5; v_gene: TRBV5-6; CDR3aa: ASSYGTADFNQPQH
j_gene: TRBJ2-6; v_gene: TRBV5-1; CDR3aa: ASMWGGGLSGANVLT
j_gene: TRBJ2-3; v_gene: TRBV12-3/TRBV12-4; CDR3aa: ASSPRRGGSTDTQY
j_gene: TRBJ2-6; v_gene: TRBV5-5; CDR3aa: ASSADPGANVLT
j_gene: TRBJ2-5; v_gene: TRBV5-1; CDR3aa: ASSGGEGQETQY
j_gene: TRBJ1-1; v_gene: TRBV7-9; CDR3aa: ASSLITGAAF
j_gene: TRBJ2-7; v_gene: TRBV15; CDR3aa: ATSIGASGYEQY
j_gene: TRBJ1-6; v_gene: TRBV27; CDR3aa: ASSLWTAYNSPLH
j_gene: TRBJ2-6; v_gene: TRBV12-3/TRBV12-4; CDR3aa: ASSPGANVLT
j_gene: TRBJ2-6; v_gene: TRBV12-3/TRBV12-4; CDR3aa: ASSFHRLQSGANVLT
j_gene: TRBJ2-7; v_gene: TRBV19; CDR3aa: ASSIGFGTADEQY
j_gene: TRBJ2-3; v_gene: TRBV24-1; CDR3aa: ATSDYRGGITDTQY
j_gene: TRBJ2-1; v_gene: TRBV27; CDR3aa: ASSLSTGAYNEQF
j_gene: TRBJ1-5; v_gene: TRBV7-2; CDR3aa: ASSLNPGATNQPQH
j_gene: TRBJ1-4; v_gene: TRBV6-5; CDR3aa: ASSYSWGTRNEKLF
j_gene: TRBJ2-2; v_gene: TRBV11-2; CDR3aa: ASSFGGTSGPNTGELF
j_gene: TRBJ2-5; v_gene: TRBV5-1; CDR3aa: ASSFASGGAARETQY
j_gene: TRBJ2-1; v_gene: TRBV3-1; CDR3aa: ASSQGTGAQQF
j_gene: TRBJ1-1; v_gene: TRBV24-1; CDR3aa: ATSDLRRQMNTEAF
j_gene: TRBJ2-2; v_gene: TRBV5-1; CDR3aa: ASSAERQGTAGELF
j_gene: TRBJ2-1; v_gene: TRBV24-1; CDR3aa: ATSPARDGVNEQF
j_gene: TRBJ2-2; v_gene: TRBV5-1; CDR3aa: ASSTGTAYTGELF
j_gene: TRBJ1-2; v_gene: TRBV28; CDR3aa: ASSYDRVPNYGYT
j_gene: TRBJ1-6; v_gene: TRBV20-1; CDR3aa: RAQGGYNSPLH